This TCR beta chain was recorded in a study of blood T cell repertoires in COVID-19 (dated by TCRdb to 2018 to 2021). With respect to the entire study: Collaborator samples came from the United States, Italy and Spain and covered acute and convalescent phases of COVID-19. The material from the prospective study consisted of cDNA or gDNA derived from T cells, B-cell-depleted T cells, or PBMCs. The dataset comprised deeply sampled blood TCRbeta repertoires from subjects exposed to, actively infected with, or recovered from COVID-19. The repertoires were released in a freely available public database intended as a resource for research on the immune response to SARS-CoV-2. The samples were drawn from the first 160 participants of the ongoing ImmuneRACE study and from under 1,500 subjects provided by 6 global collaborators. The sample metadata nearly always contained a de-identified subject ID, COVID-19 status, age in years and sex. Where available, HLA class I and class II types were taken from metadata supplied by the sample provider and were not determined by assay-based typing. The paper's findings and limits, for the study overall: The amount of clinical and demographic metadata varied by source and participant and was provided uncurated.

TCRbeta CDR3 regions were amplified from genomic DNA by means of the immunoSEQ Assay, a bias-controlled multiplex PCR. Per the original workflow: The number of nucleated cells in each sample was estimated by amplification of reference gene primers within the assay. To quantify the absolute abundance of each unique TCRbeta CDR3 rearrangement, sequence reads were collapsed and filtered. For each sample, productive Simpson clonality was calculated as the square root of Simpson's diversity index across productive rearrangements. TCRdb took this table from immuneACCESS and kept in-frame rearrangements with V and J called. Such tables lack part of the clones; where checked against another copy, unresolved V genes explain under half of the gap, and the rest is unexplained. The DNA was the basis for D and trimming; V, J and clone size are from that table. The sample includes about 200,000 clones, with approximately 86% observed a single time. The top ten clones comprise 2% to 2.5% of the sample.

Details on this clone: Which antigen it targets is not known. Per-base quality was not reported, and no clone a single base away is much larger than it.

Participants in the prospective study were enrolled through a virtual design, were aged roughly 18 to 100 years, and lived in about 25 United States geographic areas. Cohort assignment in the prospective study relied on participant-reported clinical history from a screening survey and a study questionnaire. Recovered participants in ImmuneRACE Cohort 3 were defined as having two consecutive negative NP/OP PCR tests, clearance from a healthcare professional, or resolution of symptoms. In the prospective study, mobile phlebotomists collected whole blood, serum and a nasopharyngeal or oropharyngeal swab from each participant. Additional blood draws and questionnaires over a roughly two-month period could optionally be provided by prospective study participants. Before DNA extraction, prospective study blood samples were shipped either frozen or at room temperature. The receptor comes from a woman aged 30 to 39 who had recovered from COVID-19. Sequenced input: PBMCs or T cells enriched from blood (not recorded which).

The DNA sequence reads TGTGCCAGCGAACCGGGACAGGGAGTGGCCACTGAAGCTTTCTTT. This gives the protein CASEPGQGVATEAFF. This sequence uses TRBV5-8 and TRBJ1-1, and 9 junction bases match TRBD1. The germline V gene provides CDR1 SGHTS and CDR2 YDEGEE. At the junction V is shortened by 7 bases and J by 4 bases; bases outside the gene matches: 11. From its cysteine to its phenylalanine, the CDR3 spans 15 amino acids. Here the CDR3 DNA is all that survives: 45 bases in frame from base 1.